This entry features one TCR beta chain sequence. Its recognized antigen is unknown. Nothing much larger sits one base from this clone, and base qualities are not available. V is pared back by 4 bases and J by 2 bases, with 12 bases lying between the germline termini. Reading from cysteine to phenylalanine, the CDR3 counts 14 amino acids. Of the read, only the CDR3 DNA is kept; its 42 bases are in frame from base 1. From a lookup of the germline V gene, CDR1 and CDR2 are SNHLY and FYNNEI. This entry is derived from a study of T cell responses to AZD1222 COVID-19 vaccine (dated by TCRdb to about 2021). Background for the entire study: AZD1222 recipients with second doses at about 4 weeks or about 12 weeks were pooled, because spike-specific TCR depth and breadth did not differ between schedules. Trial participants were enrolled by age into 18-55, 56-69 and 70-plus year subgroups, with 148, 28 and 57 TCR-sequenced participants respectively. A total of about 240 trial participants underwent TCR sequencing, of whom 200 to 220 received two doses of AZD1222 and around 25 received two doses of the MenACWY control vaccine. The investigation overall reported the following: No day 14 peak-response samples were available, so repertoires were characterized only after the peak T cell response. Epitopes outside the regions mutated in the B.1.351 and B.1.1.7 variants were reportedly recognized by nearly half of the unique spike-specific TCRs. In the small 56-69-year group, the increase in depth fell short of significance, most likely because of low power. Participants were mostly white British, with more females than males. The authors suggested clonal diversity may have been underestimated. A significant rise in spike-specific TCR breadth and depth was observed after two AZD1222 doses relative to day 0 and relative to MenACWY recipients. Conclusions about previously exposed vaccinees were limited because only a handful of AZD1222 recipients were SARS-CoV-2 seropositive at baseline. The whole spike protein was spanned by vaccine-associated CD4 TCRs, and dominant responses were seen in regions 160-218 and 743-854.

The CDR3 regions of human TCRbeta chains were subjected to immunosequencing. Per the original workflow: Repertoire TCRs were checked for matches against a reference library of SARS-CoV-2-specific TCRs that had been generated using the MIRA antigen-specificity platform. Breadth was defined as the fraction of unique TCRs that were SARS-CoV-2-associated, and depth was defined as the fraction of total T cells that were SARS-CoV-2-associated. Using the MIRA data, each spike-specific TCR was mapped to the spike region that the TCR reacts to and placed in a CD4 or CD8 class. Log10-transformed breadth and depth values were compared by one-way ANOVA with Sidak's multiple comparisons tests. In its TCRdb copy, this immuneACCESS table keeps in-frame sequences only and misses some clones. Where compared with another copy, unresolved V genes explain less than half of these, and the others have no known cause. Clone size and the V and J calls come from that table; the DNA yielded D and trimming. Across this sample there are 95,000 to 100,000 clones, with roughly 90% seen only once. The ten largest clones add up to 20% to 30% of the sample.

The time point label of this sample denotes: baseline before first vaccination. Vaccinee samples were obtained from the UK trials COV001 and COV002, which included a single-blind randomized controlled phase 2/3 trial of AZD1222 (ChAdOx1 nCoV-19) in healthy adults. Trial participant PBMC samples were collected at day 0 and day 28 after the second dose for TCRbeta chain sequencing. This specimen consisted of peripheral blood, obtained on day 0 of AZD1222 vaccination. The sequence derives from an adult in good health. This sequence uses TRBV2 and TRBJ2-7, with the D gene not clear enough to name. In nucleotide form, the sequence is TGTGCCAGCAGTGCCGGGTCAGCCCCCTACGAGCAGTACTTC. Its translation is CASSAGSAPYEQYF.